The 10 T cell receptor beta chains listed next were all sequenced from one sample in a study of shared clonotypes between healthy human individuals. The repertoire was sequenced with immunoSEQ multiplex PCR; TCRdb's copy has only in-frame clones and lacks some. The data show approximately 590,000 clones, nearly 97% seen once. Naivety among CD8 cells was defined by CD45RO negativity and positive CCR7 selection, thereby excluding terminally differentiated effector memory CD45RA+ cells. The sample comprised naive CD8+ T cells sorted from blood. The receptors derive from a woman between 25 and 40 years old in good health.

This clone was observed a single time. The chain links TRBV9 to TRBJ1-2, with 11 bases matching TRBD1. The CDR3 runs to 15 residues. CDR1 is SGDLS and CDR2 is YYNGEE in the germline V gene. Unmatched junction bases numbered 8, after V lost 3 bases and J lost 7 bases. The CDR3, as DNA: TGTGCCAGCAGCGACCGGACAGGGGGCTTTCCTGGCTACACCTTC. It yields the protein CASSDRTGGFPGYTF.

The CDR3 DNA sequence: TGTGCCAGTAGTATCGTACAGGGACCTGGGGCCAACGTCCTGACTTTC. Translated: CASSIVQGPGANVLTF. The rearrangement joins TRBV19 to TRBJ2-6; weak D call: TRBD1 (6 bases). Per the germline V gene, CDR1 is LNHDA and CDR2 is SQIVND (reference sequence). Trimming removed 3 bases at V and 2 bases at J, with 11 bases between. CDR3 size: 16 residues.

This chain joins TRBV29-1 and TRBJ1-2; TRBD1 matches at 7 bases. CDR3 length: 19 residues. V gave up 6 bases and J gave up 1 base; unmatched junction bases: 23. CDR1 is SQVTM and CDR2 is ANQGSEA in the germline V gene. CDR3 region: CSVLRLEGARGLGNYGYTF. The CDR3 DNA sequence: TGCAGCGTCCTACGACTGGAGGGGGCGCGAGGCTTGGGTAACTATGGCTACACCTTC.

The chain couples TRBV2 to TRBJ1-3; tentative D call: TRBD1 (5 bases). CDR1 SNHLY and CDR2 FYNNEI come from the germline V gene. V was shortened by 3 bases and J by 0 bases, with 21 bases between the two germline ends. This CDR3 contains 19 residues. The CDR3 protein is CASSDLGQGRGLSGNTIYF. The CDR3 DNA is TGTGCCAGCAGTGATCTTGGCCAGGGCCGCGGTCTCTCTGGAAACACCATATATTTT.

The chain combines TRBV28 with TRBJ2-3; D might be TRBD1 or TRBD2, each matching 6 bases. Trimming pared 3 bases from V and 3 bases from J, leaving 13 bases between. The V gene's germline CDR1 is MDHEN and CDR2 SYDVKM. This CDR3 is 15 amino acids long. The CDR3 reads CASSFGQGRTDTQYF. The CDR3 region has the DNA TGTGCCAGCAGTTTCGGGCAGGGGAGGACAGATACGCAGTATTTT.

The chain has TRBV7-3 and TRBJ2-3; maybe TRBD1 (5 bases). CDR3 size: 13 residues. Trimming shortened V by 5 bases and J by 5 bases, and 11 bases separated the two germline ends. Germline loops: CDR1 SGHTA, CDR2 FQGTGA. The CDR3 DNA sequence: TGTGCCAGCAGCCCAACCGACAGAGATACGCAGTATTTT. Translation: CASSPTDRDTQYF.

The genes are TRBV2 and TRBJ2-7, with a tentative D call TRBD1 (5 bases). The CDR3 loop spans 13 amino acids. Germline-derived CDR1 and CDR2 are SNHLY and FYNNEI. The V end was cut by 0 bases, the J end by 4 bases, with 7 bases between. DNA for the CDR3: TGTGCCAGCAGTGAAGCGTCAGGGTACGAGCAGTACTTC. Translation: CASSEASGYEQYF.

Only one count was recorded for this clone. CDR3 amino acids: CASSRGRGNQPQHF. The CDR3 DNA sequence: TGTGCCAGCAGTAGGGGGCGCGGCAATCAGCCCCAGCATTTT. This chain connects TRBV28 to TRBJ1-5; 7 nucleotides line up with TRBD1. Germline trimming cut 5 bases from V and 2 bases from J; bases unmatched to any gene: 3. The CDR3 runs 14 residues. Germline lookup yields CDR1 MDHEN and CDR2 SYDVKM.

In its sample, this clone was seen once. The CDR3 reads CASSRSGRALDEQFF. CDR3 coding DNA: TGTGCCAGCAGCCGCAGCGGGAGGGCCTTGGATGAGCAGTTCTTC. The chain is built from TRBV11-3 and TRBJ2-1; 10 bases align to TRBD2. Germline V gene lookup returns CDR1 SGHNT and CDR2 YENEEA. CDR3 length: 15 residues. Losses at the gene ends were 5 bases for V and 8 bases for J; bases not matched to a gene: 9. Full variable domain (remainder filled in from reference TRBV11-3 and TRBJ2-1): EAGVVQSPRYKIIEKKQPVAFWCNPISGHNTLYWYLQNLGQGPELLIRYENEEAVDDSQLPKDRFSAERLKGVDSTLKIQPAELGDSAVYLCASSRSGRALDEQFFGPGTRLTVL.

V and J are TRBV19 and TRBJ1-1; weak D call: TRBD1 (5 bases). With 4 bases removed from V and 3 bases from J, the gap between germline ends came to 18 bases. The CDR3 is 16 residues long. The germline CDR1 and CDR2 sequences are LNHDA and SQIVND (reference sequence). The CDR3 loop is CASSTGRGTGDTEAFF. In nucleotides, the CDR3 is TGTGCCAGTAGTACGGGACGGGGAACCGGGGACACTGAAGCTTTCTTT.